The next 28 T cell receptor beta chains were all read from a single sample in a study of T cell changes during pregnancy in multiple sclerosis. TCRdb's table, derived via immunoSEQ multiplex PCR, lists solely in-frame clones and lacks some. The repertoire holds tens of thousands of clones, with 85% to 95% as singletons. The sample was CD8+ T cells from peripheral blood mononuclear cells, taken in the first trimester of pregnancy. These receptors were obtained from a female donor with multiple sclerosis, enrolled in a pregnancy study.

Concerning this clone itself: A junction end diverges from the germline sequence, so it may reflect a read error. The J gene is TRBJ2-1, the V gene TRBV4-2; 7 nucleotides match TRBD1. Germline lookup yields CDR1 LGHNA and CDR2 YNFKEQ. The CDR3 contains 11 residues. CDR3 sequence: CASSQAGTAIF. The CDR3 nucleotides are TGTGCCAGCAGCCAAGCCGGGACAGCCATCTTC.

This chain joins TRBV7-6 and TRBJ2-7; tentative D call: TRBD1 (5 bases). V lost 5 bases, J lost 4 bases, and 12 bases lay in between. The CDR3 covers 13 residues. CDR1 is SGHVS and CDR2 is FNYEAQ in the germline V gene. The CDR3 loop reads CASSTSQGYEQYF. The CDR3 bases are TGTGCCAGCAGCACCTCCCAGGGTTACGAGCAGTACTTC.

This chain links TRBV4-3 with TRBJ1-5, with D possibly being TRBD1 (5 bases). This CDR3 spans 16 amino acids. Germline assignment: CDR1 LGHNA and CDR2 YSLEER. V lost 0 bases and J lost 1, with 10 bases in between. This chain's CDR3 is CASSQDRVVSNQPQHF. In DNA, the CDR3 is TGCGCCAGCAGCCAAGACAGGGTTGTCAGCAATCAGCCCCAGCATTTT.

The chain uses TRBV6-5 and TRBJ2-7, with TRBD2 matching over 7 bases. The germline CDR1 and CDR2 sequences are MNHEY and SVGAGI. V gave up 4 bases and J gave up 3 bases; unmatched junction bases: 3. CDR3 length: 13 residues. The CDR3 region is CASSLSGIYEQYF. The CDR3 bases are TGTGCCAGCAGTTTAAGCGGGATCTACGAGCAGTACTTC.

The chain recombines TRBV7-9 with TRBJ1-3, with TRBD1 as a possible D gene (5 bases). Germline CDR1 is SEHNR and CDR2 is FQNEAQ (reference sequence). The CDR3 runs to 13 residues. Trimming cost V 10 bases and J 4 bases, with 14 bases left between them. This CDR3 is CAIPQGSGNTIYF. CDR3 coding DNA: TGTGCCATCCCCCAGGGCTCCGGAAACACCATATATTTT.

The chain is built from TRBV27 and TRBJ1-1; D remains ambiguous. The CDR3 extends over 13 amino acids. Germline lookup yields CDR1 MNHEY and CDR2 SMNVEV (reference sequence). V was shortened by 2 bases and J by 2 bases, with 6 bases between the two germline ends. CDR3 nucleotides: TGTGCCAGCAGTTTAAGCCCCAACACTGAAGCTTTCTTT. Amino acids: CASSLSPNTEAFF.

V is TRBV4-3 and J is TRBJ1-2; D is perhaps TRBD1 (6 bases). The V and J ends lost 1 base and 2 bases respectively, with 11 bases between them. The CDR3 totals 15 residues. The germline V gene encodes CDR1 LGHNA and CDR2 YSLEER. The CDR3 sequence is CASSQGAGVNYGYTF. The DNA of the CDR3 is TGCGCCAGCAGCCAAGGGGCAGGGGTCAACTATGGCTACACCTTC.

This clone was detected only a few times. This chain uses TRBV27 with TRBJ1-6, with D unclear. This CDR3 is built from 13 residues. Trimming stripped 10 bases from V and 3 bases from J, with 10 bases between. Germline CDR1 and CDR2: MNHEY and SMNVEV (reference sequence). DNA of the CDR3: TGTGCCACGAGGGAGGGCTATAATTCACCCCTCCACTTT. It is translated as CATREGYNSPLHF.

The V gene is TRBV29-1, the J gene TRBJ2-7, with D maybe TRBD2 (5 bases). The germline CDR1 and CDR2 sequences are SQVTM and ANQGSEA. V was pared by 7 bases and J by 2 bases, with 15 bases between. The CDR3 runs 13 residues. CDR3 sequence: CSGRTPGTYEQYF. CDR3 bases: TGCAGCGGCCGAACTCCGGGAACCTACGAGCAGTACTTC.

The chain employs TRBV4-1 and TRBJ2-2; 7 bases are shared with TRBD1. Trimming cost V 6 bases and J 1 base; bases outside gene matches: 8. This CDR3 is 16 amino acids long. Germline CDR1 is MGHRA and CDR2 is YSYEKL. DNA for the CDR3: TGCGCCAGCAGTCCTACCGGGACAGTGAACACCGGGGAGCTGTTTTTT. Amino acid sequence: CASSPTGTVNTGELFF.

The chain couples TRBV4-1 to TRBJ2-7; D is possibly TRBD1 (6 bases). Trimming stripped 1 base from V and 2 bases from J, with 12 bases between. The CDR3 runs 15 residues. Per germline, CDR1 MGHRA and CDR2 YSYEKL. CDR3 residues: CASSQGPGTPYEQYF. CDR3 nucleotides: TGCGCCAGCAGCCAAGGGCCCGGGACACCCTACGAGCAGTACTTC.

This chain connects TRBV2 to TRBJ2-3, with a possible D match to TRBD2 (5 bases). Germline CDR1 is SNHLY and CDR2 is FYNNEI. The V and J ends lost 4 bases and 6 bases respectively, with 8 bases between them. The CDR3 length is 12 residues. The CDR3 DNA sequence: TGTGCCAGCAGTGCAAGAGGGGATACGCAGTATTTT. It yields the protein CASSARGDTQYF.

The chain is built from TRBV28 and TRBJ2-7; 9 bases map to TRBD1. Germline V gene lookup returns CDR1 MDHEN and CDR2 SYDVKM. The CDR3 runs 14 residues. Germline trimming cut 3 bases from V and 4 bases from J; bases unmatched to any gene: 4. In nucleotides, the CDR3 is TGTGCCAGCAGTTTGGGACAGGGAGGGTACGAGCAGTACTTC. Translation: CASSLGQGGYEQYF.

The genes are TRBV4-1 and TRBJ2-3; unclear D gene. The CDR3 length is 13 residues. Germline loops: CDR1 MGHRA, CDR2 YSYEKL. Trimming left V 2 bases short and J 0 bases short, with 3 bases between. CDR3 coding DNA: TGCGCCAGCAGCCAACCAAGCACAGATACGCAGTATTTT. Protein product: CASSQPSTDTQYF.

The chain couples TRBV14 to TRBJ2-1, with 9 bases lining up with TRBD2. CDR1 is SGHDN, CDR2 FVKESK, per germline. The CDR3 is 16 amino acids. J was trimmed by 2 bases and V by 4 bases; bases with no gene match: 6. In DNA, the CDR3 is TGTGCCAGCAGCCTCGAGCTAGCGGGGCCCTACAATGAGCAGTTCTTC. The encoded protein is CASSLELAGPYNEQFF.

The chain has TRBV2 and TRBJ2-2; perhaps TRBD1 as D (6 bases). The germline V gene has CDR1 SNHLY and CDR2 FYNNEI. The CDR3 has 15 amino acids. V lost 4 bases, J lost 2 bases, and 11 bases lay in between. CDR3 bases: TGTGCCAGCAGTGTTCCAGGGGATAACACCGGGGAGCTGTTTTTT. Its translation: CASSVPGDNTGELFF.

The rearrangement uses TRBV27 and TRBJ1-4, with D possibly being TRBD1 (6 bases). The CDR3 spans 18 residues. V dropped 2 bases and J dropped 2 bases, with 18 bases sitting between them. CDR1 and CDR2 from the germline V gene are MNHEY and SMNVEV (reference sequence). DNA of the CDR3: TGTGCCAGCAGTTTAAGACTTGGGGTCAGGGGTACTAATGAAAAACTGTTTTTT. It is translated as CASSLRLGVRGTNEKLFF.

This chain connects TRBV6-6 to TRBJ1-1, with a tentative D call TRBD1 (5 bases). Trimming pared 5 bases from V and 5 bases from J, leaving 9 bases between. CDR3 size: 12 residues. The V gene's germline CDR1 is MNHNY and CDR2 SVGAGI (reference sequence). CDR3 sequence reads: CASSEGRTEAFF. CDR3 bases: TGTGCCAGCAGTGAGGGGAGGACTGAAGCTTTCTTT.

The V call is TRBV4-2, the J call TRBJ1-1; no firm D call. The V gene lost 4 bases and the J gene lost 4 bases, with 13 bases spanning the gap. This CDR3 region has 14 residues. Germline V gene data show CDR1 as LGHNA and CDR2 as YNFKEQ. The CDR3 region has the DNA TGTGCCAGCAGCCCAGTGTATGACTCCACTGAAGCTTTCTTT. This codes for CASSPVYDSTEAFF.

The chain has TRBV19 and TRBJ2-5; D is ambiguous. The CDR3 length is 16 residues. Trimming left V 3 bases short and J 0 bases short, with 14 bases between. CDR1 is LNHDA and CDR2 is SQIVND in the germline V gene (reference sequence). The CDR3 here is CASSMSPPRYQETQYF. CDR3 nucleotide sequence: TGTGCCAGTAGTATGAGCCCACCACGGTACCAAGAGACCCAGTACTTC.

A single count supports this clone. The gene calls are TRBV28 and TRBJ2-7; 12 bases map to TRBD1. V trimming: 6 bases; J trimming: 3 bases; junction bases outside the gene matches: 9. The CDR3 is 16 amino acids. Per germline, CDR1 MDHEN and CDR2 SYDVKM. The CDR3 loop is CASSSPGTGGYYEQYF. Here the CDR3 DNA reads TGTGCCAGCAGCTCCCCCGGGACAGGGGGCTACTACGAGCAGTACTTC.

This rearrangement joins TRBV7-9 to TRBJ2-2; 9 nucleotides agree with TRBD1. CDR1 is SEHNR, CDR2 FQNEAQ, per germline (reference sequence). V was pared by 3 bases and J by 5 bases, with 4 bases of the junction left unmatched. This CDR3 is 15 amino acids long. The CDR3 region has the DNA TGTGCCAGCAGCTTCGGGACAGGGAGAACCGGGGAGCTGTTTTTT. This sequence encodes CASSFGTGRTGELFF.

This sequence joins TRBV4-1 and TRBJ1-1; D call uncertain. Germline lookup yields CDR1 MGHRA and CDR2 YSYEKL. Between the trimmed V and J ends, which lost 1 base and 4 bases, there was a span of 10 bases. The CDR3 sequence is 14 residues long. For the CDR3, the DNA is TGCGCCAGCAGCCAAGGTATGGGAGGCACTGAAGCTTTCTTT. The encoded protein is CASSQGMGGTEAFF.

The chain carries TRBV27 and TRBJ2-2, with 10 bases fitting TRBD1. V lost 5 bases to trimming and J lost 8 bases; unmatched junction nucleotides: 11. CDR1 is MNHEY and CDR2 is SMNVEV in the germline V gene (reference sequence). The CDR3 is made up of 16 amino acids. The CDR3 protein is CASSLGQGMVVGELFF. Written as DNA, the CDR3 is TGTGCCAGCAGTCTGGGACAGGGGATGGTGGTAGGGGAGCTGTTTTTT.

The chain employs TRBV15 and TRBJ2-6; possible D gene TRBD1, 5 bases. This CDR3 has 16 amino acids. The V gene's germline CDR1 is LNHNV and CDR2 YYDKDF (reference sequence). V shed 0 bases and J shed 4 bases, with 10 bases lying between them. The CDR3 DNA is TGTGCCACCAGCAGAGATAACAGGACCGGGGCCAACGTCCTGACTTTC. It encodes CATSRDNRTGANVLTF.

The table lists this clone with a count of one. This chain joins TRBV10-3 and TRBJ2-7; 8 bases match TRBD2. The CDR3 extends over 15 amino acids. Germline assignment: CDR1 ENHRY and CDR2 SYGVKD. J lost 3 bases, V lost 6 bases, and 10 bases had no gene match. CDR3 DNA: TGTGCCATCAGCCCGGGACTAGGGGCTTTCTACGAGCAGTACTTC. Protein product: CAISPGLGAFYEQYF.

The chain carries TRBV28 and TRBJ1-5; possibly TRBD1 for D (6 bases). The CDR3 has 15 residues. Trimming pared 7 bases from V and 3 bases from J, leaving 16 bases between. Germline CDR1 is MDHEN and CDR2 is SYDVKM. CDR3 nucleotide sequence: TGTGCCAGCACTCTAGGGGGGGCCTCCAATCAGCCCCAGCATTTT. Translation gives CASTLGGASNQPQHF.

This chain links TRBV7-9 with TRBJ2-5, with TRBD1 as a possible D gene (6 bases). V shed 2 bases and J shed 5 bases, with 12 bases lying between them. The CDR3 is made up of 14 amino acids. In germline, CDR1 is SEHNR, CDR2 FQNEAQ (reference sequence). The CDR3 spells CASSLTGSRETQYF. As DNA, the CDR3 is TGTGCCAGCAGCTTAACAGGGTCTAGGGAGACCCAGTACTTC. Variable domain in full (rest from reference TRBV7-9 and TRBJ2-5): DTGVSQNPRHKITKRGQNVTFRCDPISEHNRLYWYRQTLGQGPEFLTYFQNEAQLEKSRLLSDRFSAERPKGSFSTLEIQRTEQGDSAMYLCASSLTGSRETQYFGPGTRLLVL.